Listed below are T cell receptor beta chains from one sample, sequenced in a study of CD8 T cells in Susac syndrome. TCRdb reanalysed the immunoSEQ multiplex PCR reads using MiXCR and keeps one entry per CDR3 protein. The top ten clones hold 0.06% to 0.075% of a sample with 300,000 or so distinct CDR3 sequences, about 92% of them seen once. What was sequenced was CD4+ T cells from PBMCs. These TCRs come from a human donor with multiple sclerosis. CDR3s include the opening cysteine and the closing phenylalanine or tryptophan. The D gene is left open where the match is weak. Not all rows give a size; the values are once, few, many and, for expanded clones, a class.

D gene	V gene	J gene	clone size	CDR3 protein	CDR3 DNA
.	TRBV7-9	TRBJ2-7	.	CASSLALATVTHEQYF	TGTGCCAGCAGCTTAGCTTTGGCGACAGTCACCCACGAGCAGTACTTC
.	TRBV30	TRBJ2-7	.	CAWGTQGRVASYEQYF	TGTGCCTGGGGAACCCAGGGACGGGTCGCATCCTACGAGCAGTACTTC
.	TRBV5-1	TRBJ2-3	.	CASSLALQGPDTQYF	TGCGCCAGCAGCCTTGCGCTTCAGGGGCCAGATACGCAGTATTTT
TRBD1	TRBV6-2/TRBV6-3	TRBJ2-4	.	CASTKFGTGRIQYF	TGTGCCAGCACCAAATTCGGGACAGGGAGAATTCAGTACTTC
.	TRBV7-9	TRBJ1-4	.	CASSLKTVRDTTNEKLFF	TGTGCCAGCAGCTTAAAGACAGTAAGGGACACAACTAATGAAAAACTGTTTTTT
.	TRBV10-3	TRBJ1-1	.	CAISESGGDKSFF	TGTGCCATCAGTGAGTCGGGAGGGGACAAATCTTTCTTT
TRBD2	TRBV19	TRBJ2-1	.	CASSSGGDYNEQFF	TGTGCCAGTTCTAGCGGGGGGGACTACAATGAGCAGTTCTTC
.	TRBV10-3	TRBJ1-3	.	CAISDYPSSGNTIYF	TGTGCCATCAGTGACTACCCGAGCTCTGGAAACACCATATATTTT
.	TRBV7-2	TRBJ1-6	.	CASSSSGRNVSPLHF	TGTGCCAGCAGCTCCTCGGGAAGGAACGTTTCACCCCTCCACTTT
.	TRBV7-7	TRBJ2-1	.	CASSLEATGYNEQFF	TGTGCTAGCAGCTTAGAAGCGACCGGCTACAATGAGCAGTTCTTC
.	TRBV5-1	TRBJ2-3	.	CASKTKGVVTDTQYF	TGCGCCAGCAAAACGAAGGGGGTGGTGACAGATACGCAGTATTTT
.	TRBV27	TRBJ1-1	once	CASKWGTWNTEAFF	TGTGCCAGCAAATGGGGGACGTGGAACACTGAAGCTTTCTTT
.	TRBV7-2	TRBJ2-1	.	CASSLSWDNEQFF	TGTGCCAGCAGCTTGTCCTGGGACAATGAGCAGTTCTTC
.	TRBV3-1	TRBJ1-6	.	CASSHGGNSPLHF	TGTGCCAGCAGCCATGGGGGTAATTCACCCCTCCACTTT
.	TRBV5-1	TRBJ2-7	once	CASSLEVVGEQYF	TGCGCCAGCAGCTTGGAGGTAGTCGGCGAGCAGTACTTC
.	TRBV20-1	TRBJ2-3	.	CSASPPGRDTQYF	TGCAGTGCCAGCCCCCCGGGGAGGGATACGCAGTATTTT
TRBD2	TRBV29-1	TRBJ2-7	few	CSGLGGYGTYEQYF	TGCAGCGGGCTGGGGGGGTATGGAACCTACGAGCAGTACTTC
TRBD2	TRBV4-1	TRBJ2-3	.	CASSQPIEDTSGRVFECTDTQYF	TGCGCCAGCAGCCAACCGATAGAGGACACTAGCGGGAGAGTTTTTGAGTGCACAGATACGCAGTATTTT
.	TRBV20-1	TRBJ2-6	.	CSARNTGANVLTF	TGCAGTGCTAGAAACACTGGGGCCAACGTCCTGACTTTC
TRBD1	TRBV9	TRBJ1-1	.	CASSKRTGGNTEAFF	TGTGCCAGCAGCAAACGGACAGGGGGTAACACTGAAGCTTTCTTT
.	TRBV7-9	TRBJ2-1	.	CASSLFGSSEQFF	TGTGCCAGCAGCTTATTCGGGAGTAGCGAGCAGTTCTTC
TRBD2	TRBV29-1	TRBJ2-1	.	CSAGRTSGRAKQFF	TGCAGCGCGGGCCGGACTAGCGGGAGGGCCAAGCAGTTCTTC
.	TRBV15	TRBJ1-4	.	CATSRASGEMANEKLFF	TGTGCCACCAGCAGGGCCTCAGGGGAAATGGCTAATGAAAAACTGTTTTTT
.	TRBV4-3	TRBJ2-1	.	CASSQEAHAGLEQFF	TGCGCCAGCAGCCAAGAGGCCCATGCCGGGTTAGAGCAGTTCTTC
.	TRBV5-4	TRBJ2-5	.	CASSWAGPLQETQYF	TGTGCCAGCAGCTGGGCAGGGCCACTCCAAGAGACCCAGTACTTC